There are many counts of the clone carrying this T cell receptor beta chain. Its antigen is unidentified. The data stem from a study of neurological immune-mediated disorders. Germline lookup yields CDR1 SQVTM and CDR2 ANQGSEA. This CDR3 is built from 12 residues. V was trimmed by 5 bases and J by 9 bases, leaving 14 bases between them. The authors produced cDNA by 5'RACE using 10-nucleotide random UMIs. Via MiXCR, TCRdb re-called the 5' RACE reads, giving one row per CDR3 protein. Of 35,000 to 40,000 distinct CDR3 sequences listed, roughly 10% are singletons. Whole-study findings and limits: Private repertoires in all groups were suggested by the absence of shared CDR3 amino acid sequences among expanded clones across subjects.

The specimen was CD4+ T cells from blood. The chain uses TRBV29-1 and TRBJ1-5; maybe TRBD1 (5 bases). This TCR derives from a woman under 40 with HTLV-1-associated myelopathy (HAM/TSP). The CDR3 region has the DNA TGCAGCGTTTTGTTTTCGGGGGGGCCCCAGCATTTT. Translation gives CSVLFSGGPQHF.